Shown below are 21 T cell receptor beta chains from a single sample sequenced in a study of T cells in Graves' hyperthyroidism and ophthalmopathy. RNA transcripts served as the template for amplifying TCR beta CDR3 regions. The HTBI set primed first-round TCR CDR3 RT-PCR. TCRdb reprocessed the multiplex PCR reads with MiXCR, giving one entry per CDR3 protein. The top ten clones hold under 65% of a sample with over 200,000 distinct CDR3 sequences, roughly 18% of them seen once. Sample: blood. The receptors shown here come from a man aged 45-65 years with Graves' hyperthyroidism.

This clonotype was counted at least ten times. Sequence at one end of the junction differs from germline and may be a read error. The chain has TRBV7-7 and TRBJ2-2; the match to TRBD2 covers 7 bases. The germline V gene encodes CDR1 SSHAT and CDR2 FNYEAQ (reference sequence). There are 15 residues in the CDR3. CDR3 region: CASSLFAGVLGELFF. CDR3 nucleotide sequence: TGTGCTAGCAGCTTGTTTGCGGGAGTCCTCGGGGAGCTGTTTTTT.

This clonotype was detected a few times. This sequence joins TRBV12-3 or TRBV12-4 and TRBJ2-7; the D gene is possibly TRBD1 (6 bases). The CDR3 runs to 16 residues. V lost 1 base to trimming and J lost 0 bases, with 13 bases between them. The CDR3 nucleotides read TGTGCCAGCAGTTTAGGTCGGCCAGGGGCCTCCTACGAGCAGTACTTC. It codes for CASSLGRPGASYEQYF.

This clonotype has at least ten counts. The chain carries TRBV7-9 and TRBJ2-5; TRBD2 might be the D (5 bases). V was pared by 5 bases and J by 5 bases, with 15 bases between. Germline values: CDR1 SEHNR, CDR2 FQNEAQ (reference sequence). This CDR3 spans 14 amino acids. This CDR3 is CASSIAGNGETQYF. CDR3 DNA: TGTGCCAGCAGCATCGCCGGGAACGGGGAGACCCAGTACTTC.

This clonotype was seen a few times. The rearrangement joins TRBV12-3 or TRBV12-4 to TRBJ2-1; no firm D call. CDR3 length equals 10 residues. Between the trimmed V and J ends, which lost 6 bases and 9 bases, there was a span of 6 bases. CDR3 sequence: CASRNSEQFF. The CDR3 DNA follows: TGTGCCAGCAGGAATTCTGAGCAGTTCTTC.

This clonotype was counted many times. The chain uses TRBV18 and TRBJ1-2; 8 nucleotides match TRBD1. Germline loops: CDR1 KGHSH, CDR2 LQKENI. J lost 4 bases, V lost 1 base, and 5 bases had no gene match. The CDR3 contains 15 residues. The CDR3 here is CASSPRPGGGYGYTF. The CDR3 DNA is TGTGCCAGCTCACCACGGCCAGGGGGCGGCTATGGCTACACCTTC.

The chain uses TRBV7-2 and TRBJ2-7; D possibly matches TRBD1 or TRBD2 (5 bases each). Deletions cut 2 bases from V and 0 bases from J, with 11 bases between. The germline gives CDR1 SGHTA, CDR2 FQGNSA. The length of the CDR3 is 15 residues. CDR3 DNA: TGTGCCAGCAGCTTATACGGGGCCATCTCCTACGAGCAGTACTTC. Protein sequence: CASSLYGAISYEQYF.

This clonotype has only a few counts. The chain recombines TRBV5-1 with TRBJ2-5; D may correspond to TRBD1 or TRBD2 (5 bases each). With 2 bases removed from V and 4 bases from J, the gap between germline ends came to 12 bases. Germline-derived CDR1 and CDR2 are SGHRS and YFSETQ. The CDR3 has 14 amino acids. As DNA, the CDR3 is TGCGCCAGCAGCTTTTTTAGGGGAGCAGAGACCCAGTACTTC. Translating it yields CASSFFRGAETQYF.

In DNA, the CDR3 is TGTGCCAGCAGCGCTAACGAGATGCATAATTCACCCCTCCACTTT. Amino acids: CASSANEMHNSPLHF. The chain uses TRBV9 and TRBJ1-6, with D unclear. Germline CDR1 SGDLS, CDR2 YYNGEE. V lost 3 bases, J lost 5 bases, and 12 bases lay in between. This CDR3 comprises 15 residues.

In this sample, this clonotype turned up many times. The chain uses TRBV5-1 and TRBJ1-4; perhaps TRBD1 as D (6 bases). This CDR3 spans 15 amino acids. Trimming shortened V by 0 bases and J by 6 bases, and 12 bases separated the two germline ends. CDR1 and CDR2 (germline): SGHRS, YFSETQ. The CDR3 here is CASSLARGTDEKLFF. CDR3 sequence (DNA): TGCGCCAGCAGCTTGGCAAGGGGGACGGATGAAAAACTGTTTTTT.

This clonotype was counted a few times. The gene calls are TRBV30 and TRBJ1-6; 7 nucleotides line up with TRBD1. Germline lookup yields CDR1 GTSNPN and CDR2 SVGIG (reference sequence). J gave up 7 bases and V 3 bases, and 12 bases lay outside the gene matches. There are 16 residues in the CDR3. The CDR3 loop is CAWRRGRGGRNSPLHF. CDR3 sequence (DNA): TGTGCCTGGAGGAGGGGGCGAGGGGGCCGCAATTCACCCCTCCACTTT. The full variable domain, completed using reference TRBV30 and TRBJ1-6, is SQTIHQWPATLVQPVGSPLSLECTVEGTSNPNLYWYRQAAGRGLQLLFYSVGIGQISSEVPQNLSASRPQDRQFILSSKKLLLSDSGFYLCAWRRGRGGRNSPLHFGNGTRLTVT.

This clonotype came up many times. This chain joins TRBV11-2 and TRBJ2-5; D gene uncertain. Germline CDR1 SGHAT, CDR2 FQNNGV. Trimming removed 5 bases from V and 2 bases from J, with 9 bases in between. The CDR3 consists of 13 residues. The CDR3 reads CASSPRWQETQYF. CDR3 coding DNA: TGTGCCAGCAGCCCGAGGTGGCAAGAGACCCAGTACTTC.

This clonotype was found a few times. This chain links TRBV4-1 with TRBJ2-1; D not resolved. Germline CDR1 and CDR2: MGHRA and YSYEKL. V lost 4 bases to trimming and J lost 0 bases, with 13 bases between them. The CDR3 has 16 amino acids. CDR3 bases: TGCGCCAGCAGCCCAGACCTCCGGCGCTCCTACAATGAGCAGTTCTTC. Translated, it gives CASSPDLRRSYNEQFF.

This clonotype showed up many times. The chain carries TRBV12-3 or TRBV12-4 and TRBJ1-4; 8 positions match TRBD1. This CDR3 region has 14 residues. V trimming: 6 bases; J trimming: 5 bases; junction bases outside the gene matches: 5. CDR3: CASSQRQGNEKLFF. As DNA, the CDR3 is TGTGCCAGCAGCCAAAGACAGGGGAATGAAAAACTGTTTTTT.

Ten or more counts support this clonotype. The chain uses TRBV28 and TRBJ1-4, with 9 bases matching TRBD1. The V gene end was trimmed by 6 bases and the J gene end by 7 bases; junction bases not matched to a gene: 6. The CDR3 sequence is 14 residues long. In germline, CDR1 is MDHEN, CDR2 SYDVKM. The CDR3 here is CASSSGTGIEKLFF. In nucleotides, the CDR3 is TGTGCCAGCAGCTCCGGGACAGGGATTGAAAAACTGTTTTTT. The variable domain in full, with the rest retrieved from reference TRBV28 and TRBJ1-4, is DVKVTQSSRYLVKRTGEKVFLECVQDMDHENMFWYRQDPGLGLRLIYFSYDVKMKEKGDIPEGYSVSREKKERFSLILESASTNQTSMYLCASSSGTGIEKLFFGSGTQLSVL.

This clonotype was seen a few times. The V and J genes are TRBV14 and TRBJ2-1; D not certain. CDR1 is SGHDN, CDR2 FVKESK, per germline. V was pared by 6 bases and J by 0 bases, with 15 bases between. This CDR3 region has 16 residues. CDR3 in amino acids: CASSQLRISSYNEQFF. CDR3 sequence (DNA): TGTGCCAGCAGTCAATTGCGAATCAGCTCCTACAATGAGCAGTTCTTC.

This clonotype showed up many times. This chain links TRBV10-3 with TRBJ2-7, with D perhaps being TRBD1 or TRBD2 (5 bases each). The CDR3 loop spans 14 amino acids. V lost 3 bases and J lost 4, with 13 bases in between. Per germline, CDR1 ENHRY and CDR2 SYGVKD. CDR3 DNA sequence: TGTGCCATCAGTGAACGGGACGGGCCATACGAGCAGTACTTC. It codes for CAISERDGPYEQYF.

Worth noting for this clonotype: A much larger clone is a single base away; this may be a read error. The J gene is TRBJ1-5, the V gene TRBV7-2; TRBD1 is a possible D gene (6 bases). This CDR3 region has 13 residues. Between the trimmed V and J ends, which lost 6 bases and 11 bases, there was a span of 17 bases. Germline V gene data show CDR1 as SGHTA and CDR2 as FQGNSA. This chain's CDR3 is CTSSEQGGAAQHF. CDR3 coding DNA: TGTACCAGCAGTGAACAGGGTGGGGCAGCCCAGCATTTT. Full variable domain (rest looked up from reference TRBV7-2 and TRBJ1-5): GAGVSQSPSNKVTEKGKDVELRCDPISGHTALYWYRQSLGQGLEFLIYFQGNSAPDKSGLPSDRFSAERTGGSVSTLTIQRTQQEDSAVYLCTSSEQGGAAQHFGDGTRLSIL.

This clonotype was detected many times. The CDR3 DNA follows: TGTGCCACCGGGAGGCGACAGCTTGGGGACGAGCAGTACTTC. Translation: CATGRRQLGDEQYF. The chain carries TRBV28 and TRBJ2-7, with 7 bases identical to TRBD2. Per germline, CDR1 MDHEN and CDR2 SYDVKM. The V and J ends lost 10 bases and 5 bases, in that order; junction bases with no gene match: 14. The CDR3 has 14 amino acids. The complete variable domain, with remaining parts taken from reference TRBV28 and TRBJ2-7, reads DVKVTQSSRYLVKRTGEKVFLECVQDMDHENMFWYRQDPGLGLRLIYFSYDVKMKEKGDIPEGYSVSREKKERFSLILESASTNQTSMYLCATGRRQLGDEQYFGPGTRLTVT.

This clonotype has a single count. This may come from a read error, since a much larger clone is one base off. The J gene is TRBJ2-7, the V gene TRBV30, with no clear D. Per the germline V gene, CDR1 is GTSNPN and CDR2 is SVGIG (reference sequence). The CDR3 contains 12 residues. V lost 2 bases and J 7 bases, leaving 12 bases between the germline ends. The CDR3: CAWSIYSNEQYF. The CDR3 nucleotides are TGTGCCTGGAGTATCTACTCGAATGAGCAGTACTTC.

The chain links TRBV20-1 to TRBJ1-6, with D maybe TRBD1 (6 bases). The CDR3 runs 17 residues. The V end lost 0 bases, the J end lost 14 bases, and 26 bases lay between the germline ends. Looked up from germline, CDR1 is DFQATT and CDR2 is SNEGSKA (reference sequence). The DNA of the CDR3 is TGCAGTGCTAGAGAGATCAAGCCGGGACACCAAGGTTCGACCCTCCACTTT. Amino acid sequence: CSAREIKPGHQGSTLHF.

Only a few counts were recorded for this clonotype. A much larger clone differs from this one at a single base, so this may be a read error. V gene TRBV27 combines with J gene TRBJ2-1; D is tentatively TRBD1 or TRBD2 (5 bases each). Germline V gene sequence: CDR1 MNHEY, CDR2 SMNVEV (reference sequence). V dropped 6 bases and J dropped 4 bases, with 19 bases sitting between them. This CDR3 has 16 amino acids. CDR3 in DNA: TGTGCCAGCAGCCTACTAGGGGCAGGGACGTACAATGAGCAGTTCTTC. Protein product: CASSLLGAGTYNEQFF.